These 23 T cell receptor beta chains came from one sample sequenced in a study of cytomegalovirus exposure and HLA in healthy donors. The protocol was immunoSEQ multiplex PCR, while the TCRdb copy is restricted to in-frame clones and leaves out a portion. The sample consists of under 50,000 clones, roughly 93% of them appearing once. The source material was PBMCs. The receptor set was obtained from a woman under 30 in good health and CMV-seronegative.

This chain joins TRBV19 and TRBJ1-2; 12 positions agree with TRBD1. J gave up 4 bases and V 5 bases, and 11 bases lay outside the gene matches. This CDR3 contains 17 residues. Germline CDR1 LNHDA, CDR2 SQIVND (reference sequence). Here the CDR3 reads CASSLNRDRGRGYGYTF. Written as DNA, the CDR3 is TGTGCCAGTAGTCTAAACCGGGACAGGGGGCGCGGCTATGGCTACACCTTC.

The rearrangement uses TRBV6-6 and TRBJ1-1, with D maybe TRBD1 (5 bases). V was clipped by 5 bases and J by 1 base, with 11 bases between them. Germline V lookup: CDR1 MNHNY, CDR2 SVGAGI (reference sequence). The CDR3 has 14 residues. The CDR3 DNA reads TGTGCCAGCAGTCATAACGACAGGAACACTGAAGCTTTCTTT. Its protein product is CASSHNDRNTEAFF.

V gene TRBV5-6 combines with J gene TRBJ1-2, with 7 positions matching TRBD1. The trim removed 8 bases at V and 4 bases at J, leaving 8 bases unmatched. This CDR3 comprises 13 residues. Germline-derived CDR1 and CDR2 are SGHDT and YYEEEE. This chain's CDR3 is CASYGQASYGYTF. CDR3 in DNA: TGTGCCAGTTATGGACAGGCGAGCTATGGCTACACCTTC.

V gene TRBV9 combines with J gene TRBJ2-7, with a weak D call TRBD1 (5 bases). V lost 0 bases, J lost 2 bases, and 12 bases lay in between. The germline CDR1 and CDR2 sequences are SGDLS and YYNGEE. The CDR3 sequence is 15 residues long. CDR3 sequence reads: CASSVDRPPAYEQYF. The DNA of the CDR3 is TGTGCCAGCAGCGTAGACAGGCCTCCCGCCTACGAGCAGTACTTC.

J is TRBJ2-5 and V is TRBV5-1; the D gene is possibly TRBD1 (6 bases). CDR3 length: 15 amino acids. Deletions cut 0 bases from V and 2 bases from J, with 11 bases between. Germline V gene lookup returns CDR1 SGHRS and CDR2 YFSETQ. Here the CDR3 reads CASSLADRLQETQYF. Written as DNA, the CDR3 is TGCGCCAGCAGCTTGGCCGACAGGTTGCAAGAGACCCAGTACTTC.

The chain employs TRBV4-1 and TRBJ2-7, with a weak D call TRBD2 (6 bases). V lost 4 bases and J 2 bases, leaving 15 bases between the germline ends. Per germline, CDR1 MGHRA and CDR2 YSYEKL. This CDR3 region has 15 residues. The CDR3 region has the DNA TGCGCCAGCAGCCCAAACTCCGGGACTGCCTACGAGCAGTACTTC. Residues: CASSPNSGTAYEQYF.

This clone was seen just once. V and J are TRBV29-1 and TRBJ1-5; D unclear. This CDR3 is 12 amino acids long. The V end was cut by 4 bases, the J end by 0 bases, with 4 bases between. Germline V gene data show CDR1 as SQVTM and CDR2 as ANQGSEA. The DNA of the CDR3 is TGCAGCGTTGGAGGTAGCAATCAGCCCCAGCATTTT. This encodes CSVGGSNQPQHF.

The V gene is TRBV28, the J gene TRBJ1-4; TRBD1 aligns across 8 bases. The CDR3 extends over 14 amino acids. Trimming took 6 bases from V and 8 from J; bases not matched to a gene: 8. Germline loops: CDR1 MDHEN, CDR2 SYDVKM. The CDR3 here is CASRGQGAGEKLFF. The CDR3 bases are TGTGCCAGCAGGGGGCAGGGGGCGGGAGAAAAACTGTTTTTT.

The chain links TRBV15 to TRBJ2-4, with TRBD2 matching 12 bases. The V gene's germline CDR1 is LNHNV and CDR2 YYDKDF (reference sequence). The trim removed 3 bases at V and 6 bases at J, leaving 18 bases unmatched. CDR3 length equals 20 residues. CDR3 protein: CATSRETSGGQTRDRNIQYF. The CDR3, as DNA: TGTGCCACCAGCAGGGAGACTAGCGGGGGCCAGACTAGGGACAGAAACATTCAGTACTTC.

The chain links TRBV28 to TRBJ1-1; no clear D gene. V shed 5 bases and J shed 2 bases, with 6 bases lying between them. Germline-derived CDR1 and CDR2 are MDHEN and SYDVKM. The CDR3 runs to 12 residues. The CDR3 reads CASSRSNTEAFF. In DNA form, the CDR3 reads TGTGCCAGCAGTCGGAGTAACACTGAAGCTTTCTTT. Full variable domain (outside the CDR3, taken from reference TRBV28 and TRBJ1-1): DVKVTQSSRYLVKRTGEKVFLECVQDMDHENMFWYRQDPGLGLRLIYFSYDVKMKEKGDIPEGYSVSREKKERFSLILESASTNQTSMYLCASSRSNTEAFFGQGTRLTVV.

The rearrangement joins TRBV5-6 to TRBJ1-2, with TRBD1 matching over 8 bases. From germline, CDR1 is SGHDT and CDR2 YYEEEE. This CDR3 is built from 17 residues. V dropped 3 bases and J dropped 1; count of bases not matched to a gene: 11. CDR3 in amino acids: CASSSLYRGTYNYGYTF. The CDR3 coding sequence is TGTGCCAGCAGCTCACTATACAGGGGGACTTATAACTATGGCTACACCTTC. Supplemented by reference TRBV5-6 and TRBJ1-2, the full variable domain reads DAGVTQSPTHLIKTRGQQVTLRCSPKSGHDTVSWYQQALGQGPQFIFQYYEEEERQRGNFPDRFSGHQFPNYSSELNVNALLLGDSALYLCASSSLYRGTYNYGYTFGSGTRLTVV.

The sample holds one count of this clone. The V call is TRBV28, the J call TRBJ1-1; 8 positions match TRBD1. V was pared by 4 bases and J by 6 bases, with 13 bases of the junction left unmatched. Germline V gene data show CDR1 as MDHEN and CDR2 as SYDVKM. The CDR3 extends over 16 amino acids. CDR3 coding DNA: TGTGCCAGCAGTTACGCCCAGGGGGCGGAGGTACCTGAAGCTTTCTTT. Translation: CASSYAQGAEVPEAFF.

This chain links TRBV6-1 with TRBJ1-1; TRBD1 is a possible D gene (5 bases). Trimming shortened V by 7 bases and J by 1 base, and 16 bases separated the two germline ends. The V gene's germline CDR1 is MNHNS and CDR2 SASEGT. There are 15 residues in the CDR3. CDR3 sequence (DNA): TGTGCCAGCACTGTTTACGGACACTCGAACACTGAAGCTTTCTTT. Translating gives CASTVYGHSNTEAFF.

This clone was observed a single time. The CDR3 region has the DNA TGTGCCAGCAGGACCGGGGGGGGCCAGAACTATGGCTACACCTTC. It is translated as CASRTGGGQNYGYTF. The genes are TRBV11-2 and TRBJ1-2; perhaps TRBD1 as D (6 bases). CDR3 length equals 15 residues. Germline lookup yields CDR1 SGHAT and CDR2 FQNNGV. V gave up 6 bases and J gave up 2 bases, with 16 bases separating them.

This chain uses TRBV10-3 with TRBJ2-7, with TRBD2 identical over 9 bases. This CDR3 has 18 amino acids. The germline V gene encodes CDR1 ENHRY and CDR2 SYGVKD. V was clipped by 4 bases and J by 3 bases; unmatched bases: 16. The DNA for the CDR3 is TGTGCCATCAGTGTAACCGGGACTAGCCCAAGAAACTACTACGAGCAGTACTTC. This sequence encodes CAISVTGTSPRNYYEQYF.

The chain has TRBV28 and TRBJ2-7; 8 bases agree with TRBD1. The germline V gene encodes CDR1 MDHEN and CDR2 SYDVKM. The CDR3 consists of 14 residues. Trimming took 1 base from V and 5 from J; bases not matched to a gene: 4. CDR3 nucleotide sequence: TGTGCCAGCAGTTTATCTGGGACAGGCGACGAGCAGTACTTC. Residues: CASSLSGTGDEQYF.

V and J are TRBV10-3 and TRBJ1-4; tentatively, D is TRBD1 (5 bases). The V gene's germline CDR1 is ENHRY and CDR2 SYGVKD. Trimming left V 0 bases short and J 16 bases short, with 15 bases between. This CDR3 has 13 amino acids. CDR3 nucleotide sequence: TGTGCCATCAGTGAGTCCTCGGGGGACTCGGCGTTTTTT. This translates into CAISESSGDSAFF.

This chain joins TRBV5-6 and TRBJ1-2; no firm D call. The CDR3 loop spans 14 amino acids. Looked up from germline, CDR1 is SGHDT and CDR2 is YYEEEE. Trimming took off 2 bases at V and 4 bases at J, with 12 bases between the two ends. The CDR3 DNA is TGTGCCAGCAGCTTTGGAGAGGGCTCCTATGGCTACACCTTC. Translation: CASSFGEGSYGYTF.

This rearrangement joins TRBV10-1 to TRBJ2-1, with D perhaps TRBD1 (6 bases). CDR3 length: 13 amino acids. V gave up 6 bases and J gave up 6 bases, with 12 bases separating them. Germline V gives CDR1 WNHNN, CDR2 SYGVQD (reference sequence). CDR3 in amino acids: CASSGGGSNEQFF. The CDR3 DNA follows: TGCGCCAGCAGCGGTGGGGGCAGCAATGAGCAGTTCTTC.

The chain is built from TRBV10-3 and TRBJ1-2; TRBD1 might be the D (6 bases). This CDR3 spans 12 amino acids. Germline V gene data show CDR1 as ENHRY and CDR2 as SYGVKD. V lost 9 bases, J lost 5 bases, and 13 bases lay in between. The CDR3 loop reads CAISGTTYGYTF. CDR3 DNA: TGTGCCATTTCAGGGACAACTTATGGCTACACCTTC.

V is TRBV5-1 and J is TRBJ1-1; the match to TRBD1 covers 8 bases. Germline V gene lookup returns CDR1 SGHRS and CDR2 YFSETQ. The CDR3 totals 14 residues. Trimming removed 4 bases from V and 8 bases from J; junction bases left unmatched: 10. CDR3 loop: CASSAKQGDVEAFF. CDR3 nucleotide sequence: TGCGCCAGCAGCGCGAAACAGGGGGATGTGGAAGCTTTCTTT.

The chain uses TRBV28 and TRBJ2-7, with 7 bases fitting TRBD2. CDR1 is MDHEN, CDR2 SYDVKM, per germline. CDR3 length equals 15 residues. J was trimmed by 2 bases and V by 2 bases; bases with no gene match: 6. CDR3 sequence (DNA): TGTGCCAGCAGTTTAGGGCTAGCGGAAACCTACGAGCAGTACTTC. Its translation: CASSLGLAETYEQYF.

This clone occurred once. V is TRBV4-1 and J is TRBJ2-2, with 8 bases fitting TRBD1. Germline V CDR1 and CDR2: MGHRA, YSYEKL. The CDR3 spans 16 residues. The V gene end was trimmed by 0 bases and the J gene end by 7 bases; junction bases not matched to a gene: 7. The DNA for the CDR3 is TGCGCCAGCAGCCAAGAACCGCAGGGGGCAAGCGGGGAGCTGTTTTTT. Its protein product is CASSQEPQGASGELFF.